This is a list of T cell receptor beta chains from one sample in a study of spatial heterogeneity in lung cancer. TCRdb called the 5' RACE reads again in MiXCR, with one record for every CDR3 protein. The top ten clones hold around 27% of a sample with roughly 9,300 distinct CDR3 sequences, approximately 6% of them seen once. The material sequenced was lung tumor tissue, taken at surgery. Source of these receptors: a male donor with early-stage non-small cell lung cancer. Each CDR3 is given with its conserved first and last residue. The D gene is left open where the match is weak. Size tells how often a clone was seen (once, few, many) or the class of an expanded clone, and some rows leave it out.

V: TRBV24-1
J: TRBJ1-5
size: NA
D: NA
DNA: TGTGCCACCAGTGTCCGGGGAGGAAGCGATCAGCCCCAGCATTTT
CDR3: CATSVRGGSDQPQHF

V: TRBV29-1
J: TRBJ2-4
size: many
D: NA
DNA: TGCAGCGTGACTAGGGGGGAAAACATTCAGTACTTC
CDR3: CSVTRGENIQYF

V: TRBV29-1
J: TRBJ2-2
size: NA
D: NA
DNA: TGCAGCGTCATAGGGTTTCCGGAGTCACCCTGGGAGCTGTTTTTT
CDR3: CSVIGFPESPWELFF

V: TRBV6-6
J: TRBJ2-5
size: many
D: NA
DNA: TGTGCCAGCAGTTACTCGAAACTTCTCAAACAGGAGACCCAGTACTTC
CDR3: CASSYSKLLKQETQYF

V: TRBV7-6
J: TRBJ1-3
size: NA
D: NA
DNA: TGTGCCAGCAGCAACAGGGTTTCCGCTGGAAACACCATATATTTT
CDR3: CASSNRVSAGNTIYF

V: TRBV28
J: TRBJ2-2
size: many
D: NA
DNA: TGTGCCAGCAAGGTAGATCTGTACACCGGGGAGCTGTTTTTT
CDR3: CASKVDLYTGELFF

V: TRBV18
J: TRBJ1-6
size: NA
D: NA
DNA: TGTGCCAGCTCACTTTACCCGGGGGGTAGGAATTCACCCCTCCACTTT
CDR3: CASSLYPGGRNSPLHF

V: TRBV7-9
J: TRBJ1-1
size: NA
D: NA
DNA: TGTGCCAGCAGCTTAATGACAGCATCGAACACTGAAGCTTTCTTT
CDR3: CASSLMTASNTEAFF

V: TRBV7-9
J: TRBJ2-2
size: large
D: TRBD2
DNA: TGTGCCAGCAGCCCCGAGGTAGCGGGGGTCACCGGGGAGCTGTTTTTT
CDR3: CASSPEVAGVTGELFF

V: TRBV7-8
J: TRBJ1-2
size: medium-sized
D: NA
DNA: TGTGCCAGCAGCCCAAAAATCGGTACAGTTCCATCCTATGGCTACACCTTC
CDR3: CASSPKIGTVPSYGYTF

V: TRBV5-1
J: TRBJ2-1
size: many
D: NA
DNA: TGCGCCAGCAGTCGGGACACGTACAATGAGCAGTTCTTC
CDR3: CASSRDTYNEQFF

V: TRBV28
J: TRBJ2-7
size: few
D: TRBD2
DNA: TGTGCCAGCAGTAGTCCGGGACTAGCGGCCTACGAGCAGTACTTC
CDR3: CASSSPGLAAYEQYF

V: TRBV28
J: TRBJ1-2
size: many
D: TRBD1
DNA: TGTGCCAGCAGGCCAGGGGGCGCGAACTATGGCTACACCTTC
CDR3: CASRPGGANYGYTF

V: TRBV7-9
J: TRBJ2-5
size: few
D: TRBD1
DNA: TGTGCCAGCAGCTTCGATTGGGGACAGGCCCTTCAAGAGACCCAGTACTTC
CDR3: CASSFDWGQALQETQYF

V: TRBV11-1
J: TRBJ1-2
size: few
D: NA
DNA: TGTGCCAGCAGCTTTGAAACTAACTATGGCTACACCTTC
CDR3: CASSFETNYGYTF

V: TRBV3-1
J: TRBJ2-3
size: NA
D: TRBD2
DNA: TGTGCCAGCAGCCGCCGGACTAGCGGGTTCACAGATACGCAGTATTTT
CDR3: CASSRRTSGFTDTQYF

V: TRBV20-1
J: TRBJ1-1
size: many
D: NA
DNA: TGCAGTGCTAGAATTCCCAGGGGACAGAACACTGAAGCTTTCTTT
CDR3: CSARIPRGQNTEAFF

V: TRBV2
J: TRBJ2-5
size: many
D: TRBD1
DNA: TGTGCCAGCAGTGAGACAGGGGAAGTGGACCAGTACTTC
CDR3: CASSETGEVDQYF

V: TRBV27
J: TRBJ2-1
size: medium-sized
D: NA
DNA: TGTGCCAGCAGCCGGGGAACTACCTACAATGAGCAGTTCTTC
CDR3: CASSRGTTYNEQFF

V: TRBV27
J: TRBJ1-4
size: many
D: NA
DNA: TGTGCCAGCAGTCTGCTAGGAGGAGAGGAAAAACTGTTTTTT
CDR3: CASSLLGGEEKLFF

V: TRBV5-1
J: TRBJ2-1
size: few
D: NA
DNA: TGCGCCAGCAGCCTTGAGGGGGGGACGTTGGGGGAGCAGTTCTTC
CDR3: CASSLEGGTLGEQFF

V: TRBV10-3
J: TRBJ2-3
size: many
D: TRBD1
DNA: TGTGCCATCAAACGGACAGGGGGTCACACAGATACGCAGTATTTT
CDR3: CAIKRTGGHTDTQYF

V: TRBV20-1
J: TRBJ2-7
size: many
D: TRBD1
DNA: TGCAGTGCAACCGGGACAGACAGCTCCTACGAGCAGTACTTC
CDR3: CSATGTDSSYEQYF

V: TRBV7-2
J: TRBJ2-1
size: few
D: TRBD2
DNA: TGTGCCAGCAGCTTGGGACTAGCGGGGAGTGAGCAGTTCTTC
CDR3: CASSLGLAGSEQFF

V: TRBV6-2/TRBV6-3
J: TRBJ2-7
size: many
D: NA
DNA: TGTGCCAGCAGTTACAATACCTACGAGCAGTACTTC
CDR3: CASSYNTYEQYF

V: TRBV19
J: TRBJ1-5
size: many
D: NA
DNA: TGTGCCAGTAGTATAGATGGCCAGGGAATCCCTTGGAGTCAGCCCCAGCATTTT
CDR3: CASSIDGQGIPWSQPQHF

V: TRBV4-3
J: TRBJ2-3
size: many
D: NA
DNA: TGCGCCAGCAGCCGAAACCCAGGGGTTGGCACAGATACGCAGTATTTT
CDR3: CASSRNPGVGTDTQYF

V: TRBV2
J: TRBJ2-5
size: NA
D: NA
DNA: TGTGCCAGCAGCTCCGGGACCTTCGGGGGAGAGACCCAGTACTTC
CDR3: CASSSGTFGGETQYF

V: TRBV30
J: TRBJ2-1
size: many
D: TRBD2
DNA: TGTGCCTGGAGGTCTCTAGCGGTTTACAATGAGCAGTTCTTC
CDR3: CAWRSLAVYNEQFF

V: TRBV5-5
J: TRBJ2-1
size: NA
D: NA
DNA: TGTGCCAGCAGCTGGGGGGGGGCCTCCTACAATGAGCAGTTCTTC
CDR3: CASSWGGASYNEQFF